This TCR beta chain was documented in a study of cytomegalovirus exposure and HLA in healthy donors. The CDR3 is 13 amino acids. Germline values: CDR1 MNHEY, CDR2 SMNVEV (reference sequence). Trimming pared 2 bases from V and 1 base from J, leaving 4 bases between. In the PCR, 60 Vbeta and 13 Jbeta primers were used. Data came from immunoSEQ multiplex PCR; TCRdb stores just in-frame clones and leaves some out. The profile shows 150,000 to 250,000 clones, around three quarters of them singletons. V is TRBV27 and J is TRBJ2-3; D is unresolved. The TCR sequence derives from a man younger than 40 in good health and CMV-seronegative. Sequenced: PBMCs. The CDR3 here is CASSLVGTDTQYF. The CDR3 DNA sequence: TGTGCCAGCAGTTTAGTAGGCACAGATACGCAGTATTTT.